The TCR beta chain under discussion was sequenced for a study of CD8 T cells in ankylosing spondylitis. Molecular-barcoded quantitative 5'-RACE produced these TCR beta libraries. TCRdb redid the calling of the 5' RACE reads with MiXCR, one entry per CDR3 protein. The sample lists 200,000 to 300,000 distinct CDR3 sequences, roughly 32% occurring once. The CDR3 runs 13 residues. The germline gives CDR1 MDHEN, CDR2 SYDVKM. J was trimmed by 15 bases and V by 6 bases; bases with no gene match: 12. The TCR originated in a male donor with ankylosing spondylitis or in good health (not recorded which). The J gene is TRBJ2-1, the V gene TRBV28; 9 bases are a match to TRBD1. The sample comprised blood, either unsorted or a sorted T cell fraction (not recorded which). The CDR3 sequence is CASSQPGQGRGFF. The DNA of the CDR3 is TGTGCCAGCAGCCAACCGGGACAGGGAAGAGGGTTCTTC. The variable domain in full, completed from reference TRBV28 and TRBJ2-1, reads DVKVTQSSRYLVKRTGEKVFLECVQDMDHENMFWYRQDPGLGLRLIYFSYDVKMKEKGDIPEGYSVSREKKERFSLILESASTNQTSMYLCASSQPGQGRGFFGPGTRLTVL.